This TCR beta chain is from a study of T cells in Graves' hyperthyroidism and ophthalmopathy. Amplification of TCR beta CDR3 regions used RNA as the template. First-round RT-PCR with HTBI primers amplified the TCR CDR3 region. TCRdb itself ran the multiplex PCR reads through MiXCR, one entry per CDR3 protein. The data show some 250,000 distinct CDR3 sequences, with about 15% seen just once and 30% to 35% held by the top ten. V was cut by 6 bases and J by 5 bases, with 7 bases left in between. CDR3 length equals 11 residues. The germline V gene encodes CDR1 ENHRY and CDR2 SYGVKD. With a duration under 2 months, the hyperthyroidism was newly diagnosed in patients aged 18 to 65.

The receptor comes from a woman between 50 and 59 years old with Graves' hyperthyroidism that later progressed to Graves' ophthalmopathy. Sequencing was done on a sample of blood. J is TRBJ1-1 and V is TRBV10-3; D unresolved. CDR3 sequence reads: CAIRASTEAFF. CDR3 nucleotide sequence: TGTGCCATCAGGGCGAGTACTGAAGCTTTCTTT.